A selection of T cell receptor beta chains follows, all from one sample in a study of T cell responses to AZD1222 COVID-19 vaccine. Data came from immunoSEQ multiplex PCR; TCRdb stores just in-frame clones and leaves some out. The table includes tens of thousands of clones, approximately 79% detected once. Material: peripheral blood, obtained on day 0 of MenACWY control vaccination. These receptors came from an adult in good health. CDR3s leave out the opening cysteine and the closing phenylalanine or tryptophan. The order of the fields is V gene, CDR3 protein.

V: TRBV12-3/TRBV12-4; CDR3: ASIPDPGDIQY
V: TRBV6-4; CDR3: ASSLSGGDNTGELF
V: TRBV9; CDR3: ASSVTGSRNTGELF
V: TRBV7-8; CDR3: ASSGGQDTTGELF
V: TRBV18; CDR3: ASSRQGAGMNTEAF
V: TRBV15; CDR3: ATSRDPPGWNTEAF
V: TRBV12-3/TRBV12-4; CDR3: ASSLRVLHGYF
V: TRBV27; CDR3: ASSSGTASGNTIY
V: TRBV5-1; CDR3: ASSVGQFYGYT
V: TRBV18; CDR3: ASSPGTVTDTQY
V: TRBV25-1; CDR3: ASRGVGPGELF
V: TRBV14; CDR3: ASSQTTYRYEQY